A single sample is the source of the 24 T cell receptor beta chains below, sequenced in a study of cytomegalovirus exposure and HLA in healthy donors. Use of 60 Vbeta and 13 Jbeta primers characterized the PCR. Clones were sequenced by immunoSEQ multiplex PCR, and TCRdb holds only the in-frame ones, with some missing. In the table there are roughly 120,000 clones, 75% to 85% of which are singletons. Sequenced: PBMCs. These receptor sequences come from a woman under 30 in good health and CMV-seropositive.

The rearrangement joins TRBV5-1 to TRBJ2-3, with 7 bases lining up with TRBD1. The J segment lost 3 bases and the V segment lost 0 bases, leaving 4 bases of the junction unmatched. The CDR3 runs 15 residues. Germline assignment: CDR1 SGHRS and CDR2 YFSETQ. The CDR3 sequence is CASSLDRGLTDTQYF. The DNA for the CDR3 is TGCGCCAGCAGCTTGGACAGGGGCTTAACAGATACGCAGTATTTT.

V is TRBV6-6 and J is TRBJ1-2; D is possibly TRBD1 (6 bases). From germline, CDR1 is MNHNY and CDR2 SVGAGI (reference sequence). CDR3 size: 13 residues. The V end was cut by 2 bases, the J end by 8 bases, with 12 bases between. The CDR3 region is CASSYGAGEGYTF. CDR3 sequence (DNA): TGTGCCAGCAGTTACGGGGCAGGGGAGGGCTACACCTTC.

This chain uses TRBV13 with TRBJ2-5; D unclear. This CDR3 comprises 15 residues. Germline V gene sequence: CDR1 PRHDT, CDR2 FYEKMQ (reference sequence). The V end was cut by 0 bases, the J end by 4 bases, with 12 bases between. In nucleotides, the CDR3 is TGTGCCAGCAGCTTAGGCCAGGCAGGTTCAGAGACCCAGTACTTC. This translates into CASSLGQAGSETQYF.

Here the CDR3 DNA reads TGCGCCAGCAGCCAAGCCCGACTAGCGGGAGTCGGGGAGCAGTACTTC. Translating it yields CASSQARLAGVGEQYF. V usage is TRBV4-1 and J usage is TRBJ2-7, with 12 bases identical to TRBD2. V trimming: 1 base; J trimming: 7 bases; junction bases outside the gene matches: 8. The CDR3 spans 16 residues. Germline CDR1 and CDR2: MGHRA and YSYEKL.

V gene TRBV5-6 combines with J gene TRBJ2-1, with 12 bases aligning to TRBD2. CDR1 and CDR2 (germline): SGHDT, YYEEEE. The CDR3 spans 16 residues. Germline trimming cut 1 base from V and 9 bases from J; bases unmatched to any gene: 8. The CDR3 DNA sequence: TGTGCCAGCAGCTTGATTCTAGCGGGAGGGCCGGGTGAGCAGTTCTTC. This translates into CASSLILAGGPGEQFF.

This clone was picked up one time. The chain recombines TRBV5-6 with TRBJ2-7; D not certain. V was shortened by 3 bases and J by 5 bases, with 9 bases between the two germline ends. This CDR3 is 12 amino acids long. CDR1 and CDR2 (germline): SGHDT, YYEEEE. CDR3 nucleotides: TGTGCCAGCAGCTCCAGGTTCCACGAGCAGTACTTC. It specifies CASSSRFHEQYF.

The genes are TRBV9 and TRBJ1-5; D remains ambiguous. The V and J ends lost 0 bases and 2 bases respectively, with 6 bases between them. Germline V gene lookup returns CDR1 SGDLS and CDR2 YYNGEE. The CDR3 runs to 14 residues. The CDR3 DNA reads TGTGCCAGCAGCGTAGGTCTCGGCAATCAGCCCCAGCATTTT. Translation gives CASSVGLGNQPQHF.

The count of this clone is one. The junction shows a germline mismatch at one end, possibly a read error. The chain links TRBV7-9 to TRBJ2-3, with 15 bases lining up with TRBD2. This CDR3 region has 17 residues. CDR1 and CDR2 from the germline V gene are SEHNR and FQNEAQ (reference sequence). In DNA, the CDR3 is TGTTCCAGCAGCTACGGGACTAGCGGGAGGCTTACAGATACGCAGTATTTT. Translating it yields CSSSYGTSGRLTDTQYF.

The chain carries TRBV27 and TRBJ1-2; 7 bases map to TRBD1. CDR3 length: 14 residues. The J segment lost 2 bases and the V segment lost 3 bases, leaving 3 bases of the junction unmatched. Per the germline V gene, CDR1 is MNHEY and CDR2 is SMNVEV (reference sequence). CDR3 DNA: TGTGCCAGCAGTTTTCGGACAGGCAACTATGGCTACACCTTC. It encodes CASSFRTGNYGYTF.

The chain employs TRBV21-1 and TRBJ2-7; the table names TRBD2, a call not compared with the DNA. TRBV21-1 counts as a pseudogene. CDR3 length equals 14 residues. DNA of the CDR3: TGTGCCAGCACCACTAGCGGGAGCTCCTACGAGCAGTACTTC. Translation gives CASTTSGSSYEQYF.

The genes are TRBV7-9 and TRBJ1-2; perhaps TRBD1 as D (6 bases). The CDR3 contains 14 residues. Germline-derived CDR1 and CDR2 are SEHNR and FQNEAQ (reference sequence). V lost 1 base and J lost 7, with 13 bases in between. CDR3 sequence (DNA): TGTGCCAGCAGCTTAGGCAAGGGGGTGGCTGGCTACACCTTC. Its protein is CASSLGKGVAGYTF.

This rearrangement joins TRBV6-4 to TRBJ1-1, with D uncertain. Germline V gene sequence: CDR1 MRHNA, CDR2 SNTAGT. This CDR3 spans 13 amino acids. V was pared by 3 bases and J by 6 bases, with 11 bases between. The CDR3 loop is CASSESRASEAFF. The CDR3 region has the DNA TGTGCCAGCAGTGAATCGAGGGCGTCTGAAGCTTTCTTT.

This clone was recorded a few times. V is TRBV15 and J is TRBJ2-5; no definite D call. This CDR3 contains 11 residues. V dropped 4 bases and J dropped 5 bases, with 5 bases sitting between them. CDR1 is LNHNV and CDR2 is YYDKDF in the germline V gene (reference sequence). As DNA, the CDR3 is TGTGCCACCAGCACTAAGGAGACCCAGTACTTC. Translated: CATSTKETQYF.

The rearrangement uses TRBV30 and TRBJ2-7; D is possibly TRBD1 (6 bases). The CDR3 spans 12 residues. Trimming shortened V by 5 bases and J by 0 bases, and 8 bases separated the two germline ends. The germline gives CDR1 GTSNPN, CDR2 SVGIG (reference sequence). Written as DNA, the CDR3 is TGTGCCTGGTCGGGACACTCCTACGAGCAGTACTTC. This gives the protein CAWSGHSYEQYF.

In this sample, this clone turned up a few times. The CDR3 loop is CASRGLGRSTEAFF. The CDR3 DNA reads as TGTGCCAGCAGGGGACTTGGTAGGTCCACTGAAGCTTTCTTT. This chain uses TRBV6-1 with TRBJ1-1; D perhaps matches TRBD1 (5 bases). The CDR3 covers 14 residues. CDR1 is MNHNS and CDR2 is SASEGT in the germline V gene. Trimming cost V 6 bases and J 4 bases, with 15 bases left between them.

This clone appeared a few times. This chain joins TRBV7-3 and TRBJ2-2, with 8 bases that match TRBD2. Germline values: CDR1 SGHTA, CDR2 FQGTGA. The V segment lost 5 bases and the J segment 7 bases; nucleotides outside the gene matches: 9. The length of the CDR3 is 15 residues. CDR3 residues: CASSPSSGSSGELFF. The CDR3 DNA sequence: TGTGCCAGCAGCCCAAGCAGCGGGAGTAGCGGGGAGCTGTTTTTT.

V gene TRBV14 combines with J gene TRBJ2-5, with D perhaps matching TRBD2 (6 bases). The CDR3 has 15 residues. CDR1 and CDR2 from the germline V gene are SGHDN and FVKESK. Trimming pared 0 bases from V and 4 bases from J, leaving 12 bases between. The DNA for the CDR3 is TGTGCCAGCAGCCAAGATTGGGGTAGCGGAGAGACCCAGTACTTC. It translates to CASSQDWGSGETQYF.

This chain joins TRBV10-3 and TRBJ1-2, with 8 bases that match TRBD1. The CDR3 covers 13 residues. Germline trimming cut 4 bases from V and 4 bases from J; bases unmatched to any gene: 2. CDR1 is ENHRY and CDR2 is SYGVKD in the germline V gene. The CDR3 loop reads CAISVDRGYGYTF. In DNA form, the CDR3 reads TGTGCCATCAGTGTAGACAGGGGCTATGGCTACACCTTC.

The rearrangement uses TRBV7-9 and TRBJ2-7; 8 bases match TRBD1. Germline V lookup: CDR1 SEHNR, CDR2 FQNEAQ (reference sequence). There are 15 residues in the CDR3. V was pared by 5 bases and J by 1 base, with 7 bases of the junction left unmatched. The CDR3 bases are TGTGCCAGCAGCCCCCGGGACAGGCGTTCCTACGAGCAGTACTTC. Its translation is CASSPRDRRSYEQYF.

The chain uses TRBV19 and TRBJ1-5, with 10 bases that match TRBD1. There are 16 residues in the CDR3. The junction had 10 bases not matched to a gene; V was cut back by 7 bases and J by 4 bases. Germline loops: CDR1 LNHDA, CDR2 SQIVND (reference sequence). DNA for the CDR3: TGTGCCAGTATACTGACCGGGACAGGGGTAAATCAGCCCCAGCATTTT. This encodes CASILTGTGVNQPQHF.

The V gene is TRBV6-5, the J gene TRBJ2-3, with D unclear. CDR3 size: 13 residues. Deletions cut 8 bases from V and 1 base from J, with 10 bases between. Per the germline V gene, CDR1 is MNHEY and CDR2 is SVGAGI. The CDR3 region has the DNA TGTGCCAGCTCTCAGGAACGCACAGATACGCAGTATTTT. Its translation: CASSQERTDTQYF.

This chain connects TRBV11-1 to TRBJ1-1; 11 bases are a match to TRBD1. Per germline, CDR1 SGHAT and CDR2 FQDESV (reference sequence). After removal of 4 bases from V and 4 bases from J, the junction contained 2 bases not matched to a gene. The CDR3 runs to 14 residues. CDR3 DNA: TGTGCCAGCAGCTGGGACAGGGGGGGCACTGAAGCTTTCTTT. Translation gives CASSWDRGGTEAFF.

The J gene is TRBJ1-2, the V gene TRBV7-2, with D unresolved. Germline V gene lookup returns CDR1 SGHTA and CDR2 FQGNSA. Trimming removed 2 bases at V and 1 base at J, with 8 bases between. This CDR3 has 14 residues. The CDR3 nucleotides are TGTGCCAGCAGCTTACGGGGATTTAACTATGGCTACACCTTC. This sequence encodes CASSLRGFNYGYTF. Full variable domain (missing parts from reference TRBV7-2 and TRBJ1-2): GAGVSQSPSNKVTEKGKDVELRCDPISGHTALYWYRQSLGQGLEFLIYFQGNSAPDKSGLPSDRFSAERTGGSVSTLTIQRTQQEDSAVYLCASSLRGFNYGYTFGSGTRLTVV.

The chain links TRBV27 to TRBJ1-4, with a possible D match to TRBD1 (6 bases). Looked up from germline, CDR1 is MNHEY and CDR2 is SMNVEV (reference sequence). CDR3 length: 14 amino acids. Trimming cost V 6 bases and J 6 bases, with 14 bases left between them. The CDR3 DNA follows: TGTGCCAGCAGAGAACAGGGTCACCATGAAAAACTGTTTTTT. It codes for CASREQGHHEKLFF.